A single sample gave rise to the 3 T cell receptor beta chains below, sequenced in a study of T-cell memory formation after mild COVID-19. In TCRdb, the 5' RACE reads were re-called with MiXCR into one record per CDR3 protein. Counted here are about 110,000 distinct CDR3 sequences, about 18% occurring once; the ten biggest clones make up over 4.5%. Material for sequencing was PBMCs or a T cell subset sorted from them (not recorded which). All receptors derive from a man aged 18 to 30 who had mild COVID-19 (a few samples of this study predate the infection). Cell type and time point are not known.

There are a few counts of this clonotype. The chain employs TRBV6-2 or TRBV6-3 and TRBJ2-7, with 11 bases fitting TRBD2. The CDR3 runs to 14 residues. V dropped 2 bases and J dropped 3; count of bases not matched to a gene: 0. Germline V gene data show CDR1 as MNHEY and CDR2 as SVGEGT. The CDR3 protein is CASSYLAGGYEQYF. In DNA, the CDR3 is TGTGCCAGCAGTTACCTAGCGGGGGGCTACGAGCAGTACTTC.

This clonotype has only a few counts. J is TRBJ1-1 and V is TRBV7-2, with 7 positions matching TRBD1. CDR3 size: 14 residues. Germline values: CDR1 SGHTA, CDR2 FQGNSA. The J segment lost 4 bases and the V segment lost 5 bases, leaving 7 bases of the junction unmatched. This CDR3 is CASSRDRFFTEAFF. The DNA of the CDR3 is TGTGCCAGCAGCCGGGACAGATTTTTCACTGAAGCTTTCTTT. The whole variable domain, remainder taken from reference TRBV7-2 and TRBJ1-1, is GAGVSQSPSNKVTEKGKDVELRCDPISGHTALYWYRQSLGQGLEFLIYFQGNSAPDKSGLPSDRFSAERTGGSVSTLTIQRTQQEDSAVYLCASSRDRFFTEAFFGQGTRLTVV.

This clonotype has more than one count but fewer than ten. The DNA of the CDR3 is TGTGCCAGCAGCCTACGGGGGGTTAAAGATACGCAGTATTTT. It encodes CASSLRGVKDTQYF. V gene TRBV5-6 combines with J gene TRBJ2-3; 7 bases map to TRBD2. The CDR3 extends over 14 amino acids. Trimming took 4 bases from V and 5 from J; bases not matched to a gene: 7. Germline lookup yields CDR1 SGHDT and CDR2 YYEEEE.